The rows below give T cell receptor beta chains drawn from one sample of a study of blood T cell repertoires in COVID-19. Sequencing used immunoSEQ multiplex PCR; TCRdb keeps in-frame clones, though not all of them. This table holds 250,000 or so clones, roughly 84% found once. Sequences were obtained from PBMCs or T cells enriched from blood (not recorded which). These TCRs come from a woman aged 50 to 60 who had been exposed to COVID-19. Both conserved end residues are part of each CDR3. The D gene is left open where the match is weak. Size is stated for part of the rows, as once, few or many counts, or as a class when the clone is expanded.

d_call	v_call	j_call	clone_size	cdr3_nt	cdr3_aa
TRBD1	TRBV5-1	TRBJ1-1	NA	TGCGCCAGCAGCTTGGGGACAGGCACGAACACTGAAGCTTTCTTT	CASSLGTGTNTEAFF
TRBD1	TRBV11-1	TRBJ2-1	once	TGTGCCAGCAGTTTCGACAGGGGGAATGAGCAGTTCTTC	CASSFDRGNEQFF
NA	TRBV19	TRBJ1-2	NA	TGTGCCAGTAGTATGGAGGGTAACGGCTACACCTTC	CASSMEGNGYTF
TRBD2	TRBV5-1	TRBJ2-3	once	TGCGCCAGCAGCTTGGGAGGCGGGGGGACCACAGATACGCAGTATTTT	CASSLGGGGTTDTQYF
TRBD2	TRBV14	TRBJ2-1	NA	TGTGCCAGCAGCCGGCGCGCTAGCGGGACAAATGAGCAGTTCTTC	CASSRRASGTNEQFF
NA	TRBV5-6	TRBJ2-7	NA	TGTGCCAGCAGCTTCGGTGGAGGCTACTACGAGCAGTACTTC	CASSFGGGYYEQYF
NA	TRBV2	TRBJ1-2	once	TGTGCCAGTCCCCCTCGGGGGGCCTATGGCTACACCTTC	CASPPRGAYGYTF
TRBD2	TRBV2	TRBJ2-3	NA	TGTGCCAGCTCTCTGGGACTAGCGGGGCCAAATACGCAGTATTTT	CASSLGLAGPNTQYF
TRBD1	TRBV25-1	TRBJ2-2	NA	TGTGCCAGCAGTGAGAGGACAGGGCTCGGGGGGGAGCTGTTTTTT	CASSERTGLGGELFF
TRBD2	TRBV9	TRBJ2-7	NA	TGTGCCAGCAGCGCCGGACTAGCGAGTCACGAGCAGTACTTC	CASSAGLASHEQYF
NA	TRBV4-3	TRBJ1-6	NA	TGCGCCAGCAGCCAAGATCGGGGGGCGTATAATTCACCCCTCCACTTT	CASSQDRGAYNSPLHF
NA	TRBV25-1	TRBJ2-7	NA	TGTGCCAGCAGTGGCTCAGACAAGACCTACGAGCAGTACTTC	CASSGSDKTYEQYF
TRBD2	TRBV3-1/TRBV3-2	TRBJ2-5	NA	TGTGCCAGCAGCCCCCCGGGAGGGCAGAGAGGGCCCCAAGAGACCCAGTACTTC	CASSPPGGQRGPQETQYF
NA	TRBV7-9	TRBJ1-2	few	TGTGCCAGCAGCCCTGAGAGTAACTATGGCTACACCTTC	CASSPESNYGYTF
NA	TRBV28	TRBJ1-4	NA	TGTGCCAGCAGCCTACTAAAAGGGGGTCGATCAACTAATGAAAAACTGTTTTTT	CASSLLKGGRSTNEKLFF
TRBD2	TRBV7-2	TRBJ2-5	NA	TGTGCCAGCAGCTTGGCGGGGGGGCAAGAGACCCAGTACTTC	CASSLAGGQETQYF
NA	TRBV10-3	TRBJ2-2	once	TGTGCCATCAGTGTTGTCAGTGAAGGGGAGCTGTTTTTT	CAISVVSEGELFF
TRBD1	TRBV3-1/TRBV3-2	TRBJ1-5	once	TGTGCCAGCAGGGGACCGGGACAGAATCAGCCCCAGCATTTT	CASRGPGQNQPQHF
TRBD1	TRBV19	TRBJ1-2	NA	TGTGCCAGTTTAGGGACAGATTCTCAACCCTATGGCTACACCTTC	CASLGTDSQPYGYTF
NA	TRBV11-1	TRBJ1-4	NA	TGTGCCAGCTCCGGGGGGGCGGCTGAAAAACTGTTTTTT	CASSGGAAEKLFF
NA	TRBV27	TRBJ1-2	NA	TGTGCCAGCAGTACTCACCCTACGGGTGGCTACACCTTC	CASSTHPTGGYTF
NA	TRBV28	TRBJ2-3	NA	TGTGCCAGCGGTTCGGGGGTGGATACGCAGTATTTT	CASGSGVDTQYF
NA	TRBV4-3	TRBJ2-7	NA	TGCGCCAGCAGCCAAGATTGGGGCGGTGGTTACGAGCAGTACTTC	CASSQDWGGGYEQYF
TRBD1	TRBV9	TRBJ1-2	once	TGTGCCAGCAGCGTAGGGGGGAAGGGGGCCTATGGCTACACCTTC	CASSVGGKGAYGYTF
NA	TRBV29-1	TRBJ1-1	few	TGCAGCGTTGAAGGGTGGAGCTCGCGGGGGATTGAAGCTTTCTTT	CSVEGWSSRGIEAFF
TRBD2	TRBV9	TRBJ2-3	NA	TGTGCCAGCAGCGTTCAGTCCGGGAGGGGCACAGATACGCAGTATTTT	CASSVQSGRGTDTQYF
NA	TRBV5-4	TRBJ1-2	NA	TGTGCCAGCAGCTTGGCAACAGGCATCGGCTATGGCTACACCTTC	CASSLATGIGYGYTF
TRBD1	TRBV11-2	TRBJ1-2	NA	TGTGCCAGCAGCCTTGGGACAGGGAACTATGGCTACACCTTC	CASSLGTGNYGYTF
TRBD1	TRBV19	TRBJ1-1	NA	TGTGCCAGTAGTTCATCCGGGACAGGGAACACTGAAGCTTTCTTT	CASSSSGTGNTEAFF
TRBD1	TRBV5-3	TRBJ1-1	NA	TGTGCCGAACCGACAGGGGAAGGTGAAGCTTTCTTT	CAEPTGEGEAFF
NA	TRBV12-5	TRBJ2-2	NA	TGTGCTAGTGCCCCTACTTCCACCGGGGAGCTGTTTTTT	CASAPTSTGELFF
TRBD2	TRBV7-2	TRBJ2-3	NA	TGTGCCAGCAGCCCTGGGGAGCGGGGCGAGACAGATACGCAGTATTTT	CASSPGERGETDTQYF
NA	TRBV5-4	TRBJ2-2	NA	TGTGCCAGCAGCTTGGGCGAGAGGTACACCGGGGAGCTGTTTTTT	CASSLGERYTGELFF
NA	TRBV28	TRBJ1-2	NA	TGTGCCAGCAGTTTAGCAGGGAAGATTAGCTACACCTTC	CASSLAGKISYTF